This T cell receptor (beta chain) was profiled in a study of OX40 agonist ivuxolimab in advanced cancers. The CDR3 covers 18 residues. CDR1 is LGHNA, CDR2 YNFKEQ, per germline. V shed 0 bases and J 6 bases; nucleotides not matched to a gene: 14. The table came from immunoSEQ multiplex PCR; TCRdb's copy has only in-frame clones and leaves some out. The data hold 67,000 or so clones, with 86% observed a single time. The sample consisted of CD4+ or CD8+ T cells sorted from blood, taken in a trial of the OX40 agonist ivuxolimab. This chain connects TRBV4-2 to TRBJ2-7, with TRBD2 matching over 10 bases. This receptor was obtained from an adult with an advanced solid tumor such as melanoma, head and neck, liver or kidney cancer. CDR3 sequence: CASSQDRSGASGSSEQYF. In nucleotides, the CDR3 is TGTGCCAGCAGCCAAGATCGGTCGGGGGCTAGCGGGAGTTCCGAGCAGTACTTC.